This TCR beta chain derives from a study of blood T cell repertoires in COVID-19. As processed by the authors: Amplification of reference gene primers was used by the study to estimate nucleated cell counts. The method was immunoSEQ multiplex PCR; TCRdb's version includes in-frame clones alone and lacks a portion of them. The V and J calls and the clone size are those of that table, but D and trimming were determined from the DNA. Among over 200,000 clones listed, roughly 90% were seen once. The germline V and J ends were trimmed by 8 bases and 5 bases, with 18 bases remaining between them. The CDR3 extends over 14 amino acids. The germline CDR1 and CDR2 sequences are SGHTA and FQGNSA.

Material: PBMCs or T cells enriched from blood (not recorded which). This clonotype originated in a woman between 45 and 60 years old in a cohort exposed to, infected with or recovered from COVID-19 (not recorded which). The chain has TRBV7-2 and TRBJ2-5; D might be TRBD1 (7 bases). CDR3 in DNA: TGTGCCAGCCACCCGGGGGCAGGGGGGGAGACCCAGTACTTC. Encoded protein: CASHPGAGGETQYF.